The rows below give T cell receptor beta chains drawn from one sample of a study of pediatric ulcerative colitis. Some clones are missing from TCRdb's copy, which holds only in-frame ones; the method was immunoSEQ multiplex PCR. The profile shows approximately 60,000 clones, about nine tenths of them singletons. Input material: blood. These receptors were obtained from a boy aged 5-17 years with severe ulcerative colitis. The CDR3 runs from the conserved cysteine through the conserved F or W. The D gene is left open where the match is weak. A clone size is listed for some rows: how often the clone was seen (once, few, many), or a class if it is expanded.

D gene | clone size | J gene | V gene | CDR3 DNA | CDR3 protein
- | - | TRBJ2-3 | TRBV5-1 | TGCGCCAGCAGCCTGTCAGATACGCAGTATTTT | CASSLSDTQYF
- | - | TRBJ2-7 | TRBV6-6 | TGTGCCAGCAGTTACAGAGGGAGCTCCTACGAGCAGTACTTC | CASSYRGSSYEQYF
- | - | TRBJ2-1 | TRBV7-3 | TGTGCCAGCAGCTTAGCCGGCTCCTACAATGAGCAGTTCTTC | CASSLAGSYNEQFF
TRBD2 | - | TRBJ2-1 | TRBV6-5 | TGTGCCAGCAACGCGGGAGTTAGGAGTGAGCAGTTCTTC | CASNAGVRSEQFF
TRBD2 | few | TRBJ2-7 | TRBV18 | TGTGCCAGCTCACCACCGGTAGCGGGAGAGAGCGAGCAGTACTTC | CASSPPVAGESEQYF
TRBD1 | once | TRBJ2-7 | TRBV2 | TGTGCCAGCAGTGACCTGACAGGGCAGGGATCAAGTCAAAGCTACGAGCAGTACTTC | CASSDLTGQGSSQSYEQYF
TRBD1 | - | TRBJ2-1 | TRBV19 | TGTGCCAGTAGGACCCGGGACAGGGACTACAATGAGCAGTTCTTC | CASRTRDRDYNEQFF
- | - | TRBJ1-2 | TRBV5-1 | TGCGCCAGCAGCCTGGACCACTATGGCTACACCTTC | CASSLDHYGYTF
- | - | TRBJ2-3 | TRBV5-5 | TGTGCCAGCCTACAGGGTTTCTCCCCAGATACGCAGTATTTT | CASLQGFSPDTQYF
- | once | TRBJ2-1 | TRBV6-5 | TGTGCCAGCAGTTACTCGGGCGGGGCGTCCTACAATGAGCAGTTCTTC | CASSYSGGASYNEQFF
TRBD1 | - | TRBJ2-5 | TRBV7-9 | TGTGCCAGCAGCTTAGCGGGACAGCCGACAGAGACCCAGTACTTC | CASSLAGQPTETQYF
- | - | TRBJ2-3 | TRBV13 | TGTGCCAGCAGCTTAGGCCGGGAGAATACGCAGTATTTT | CASSLGRENTQYF
TRBD1 | - | TRBJ2-7 | TRBV13 | TGTGCCAGCAGCTTACAGAACGGGGACAGGGGCTACGAGCAGTACTTC | CASSLQNGDRGYEQYF
- | - | TRBJ1-1 | TRBV25-1 | TGTGCCAGCACCACACAGGGATGGGACACTGAAGCTTTCTTT | CASTTQGWDTEAFF
- | - | TRBJ2-5 | TRBV11-3 | TGTGCCAGCAGCTTAGATGCGAGTTACGAGACCCAGTACTTC | CASSLDASYETQYF
- | - | TRBJ2-7 | TRBV6-5 | TGTGCCAGCAGTTTAGGTAGGGACTACGAGCAGTACTTC | CASSLGRDYEQYF
TRBD1 | once | TRBJ2-1 | TRBV5-1 | TGCGCCAGCAGCTTGGGACAGGGCAGGGATGAGCAGTTCTTC | CASSLGQGRDEQFF
TRBD1 | - | TRBJ2-1 | TRBV29-1 | TGCAGCGTTGAAGATCAATATGGACAGGGTGGCTCCTACAATGAGCAGTTCTTC | CSVEDQYGQGGSYNEQFF
TRBD2 | - | TRBJ2-7 | TRBV11-2 | TGTGCCAGCAGCTCTAGCGGGAGCCTCTACGAGCAGTACTTC | CASSSSGSLYEQYF
TRBD2 | - | TRBJ2-7 | TRBV14 | TGTGCCAGCAAACTAGCGAACTCCTACGAGCAGTACTTC | CASKLANSYEQYF
TRBD1 | - | TRBJ2-3 | TRBV9 | TGTGCCAGCAGCGCTGGACAGGGGAGTATAACAGATACGCAGTATTTT | CASSAGQGSITDTQYF
- | - | TRBJ2-1 | TRBV6-5 | TGTGCCAGCAGTTACTCGGTTGCGAATGAGCAGTTCTTC | CASSYSVANEQFF
- | - | TRBJ2-1 | TRBV6-5 | TGTGCCAGCAGTACGGGATTCAGGAACAATGAGCAGTTCTTC | CASSTGFRNNEQFF
- | - | TRBJ1-1 | TRBV7-9 | TGTGCCAGCAGCCAAACAGAAGACACTGAAGCTTTCTTT | CASSQTEDTEAFF
- | - | TRBJ2-3 | TRBV27 | TGTGCCAGCAGTTTATCGGGAGTGGGGACAGATACGCAGTATTTT | CASSLSGVGTDTQYF
- | - | TRBJ2-6 | TRBV30 | TGTGCCTGGGCGGGCGGAAACTCTGGGGCCAACGTCCTGACTTTC | CAWAGGNSGANVLTF
TRBD1 | - | TRBJ2-3 | TRBV14 | TGTGCCAGCAGCCAAAGGGGGCGCACAGATACGCAGTATTTT | CASSQRGRTDTQYF
- | - | TRBJ1-1 | TRBV29-1 | TGCAGCGTTGAGCAGGTTCCTTTCAACACTGAAGCTTTCTTT | CSVEQVPFNTEAFF
- | - | TRBJ1-5 | TRBV4-1 | TGCGCCAGCAGCCAAGATCAGCAGGCAGGGTTCAATCAGCCCCAGCATTTT | CASSQDQQAGFNQPQHF
TRBD2 | - | TRBJ2-7 | TRBV11-2 | TGTGCCAGCAGGGGACTAGCGGGAGAACCGTACTTC | CASRGLAGEPYF
- | few | TRBJ1-5 | TRBV6-1 | TGTGCCAGCAGTGAAAGAGGGGATAGCAATCAGCCCCAGCATTTT | CASSERGDSNQPQHF
- | - | TRBJ1-2 | TRBV4-1 | TGCGCCAGCAGCCAAGAAACAAGGGACTATGGCTACACCTTC | CASSQETRDYGYTF
- | - | TRBJ2-7 | TRBV10-1 | TGCGCCAGCAGTGAGTCGGGGCAGTCCTACGAGCAGTACTTC | CASSESGQSYEQYF
- | - | TRBJ2-1 | TRBV6-5 | TGTGCCAGCAGTTACTCGACGGGTTCGGAGCAGTTCTTC | CASSYSTGSEQFF
TRBD2 | - | TRBJ2-1 | TRBV6-1 | TGTGCCAACAGTGAACTAGCGGGAGCTGGAAATGAGCAGTTCTTC | CANSELAGAGNEQFF
- | - | TRBJ2-3 | TRBV9 | TGTGCCAGCAGCCCAGAGAGGGCGGGAACGCAGTATTTT | CASSPERAGTQYF
- | - | TRBJ2-2 | TRBV7-8 | TGTGCCAGCAGCTACCGGCCCGGGGAGCTGTTTTTT | CASSYRPGELFF
- | - | TRBJ1-1 | TRBV4-3 | TGCGCCAGCAGCCAAGTCCTGGTTGGAGGGGCTGAAGCTTTCTTT | CASSQVLVGGAEAFF
- | - | TRBJ2-7 | TRBV7-2 | TGTGCCAGCAGCCAAATGTACGAGCAGTACTTC | CASSQMYEQYF
TRBD1 | - | TRBJ2-3 | TRBV18 | TGTGCCAGCAATCGCGCAGGGGGCGCAGATACGCAGTATTTT | CASNRAGGADTQYF
TRBD1 | - | TRBJ1-4 | TRBV4-2 | TGTGCCAGCAGCCAAGATCTGGGAGGGGGCGCTGAAAAACTGTTTTTT | CASSQDLGGGAEKLFF
TRBD1 | few | TRBJ2-7 | TRBV27 | TGTGCCAGCAGGGGGACAGAGAGACCTTCGGGGCAGTACTTC | CASRGTERPSGQYF
TRBD2 | - | TRBJ2-7 | TRBV10-2 | TGCGCCAGCAGGCGGACTAGCGACTCCTACGAGCAGTACTTC | CASRRTSDSYEQYF
TRBD2 | - | TRBJ2-7 | TRBV18 | TGTGCCAGCTCACCGTCGGGACTAGCGGGAGAAGAGCAGTACTTC | CASSPSGLAGEEQYF
- | - | TRBJ2-7 | TRBV7-6 | TGTGCCAGCAGCTCACGAACCGAGGGTCCCGAGCAGTACTTC | CASSSRTEGPEQYF
TRBD2 | once | TRBJ2-3 | TRBV30 | TGTGCCTGGAGTTCGTTCGGGCTAGCGGGAAGAATAGGCACCGGGGATACGCAGTATTTT | CAWSSFGLAGRIGTGDTQYF
- | - | TRBJ1-1 | TRBV2 | TGTGCCAGCAGTGTTCAGGAGTCCCCGGGTGGCACTGAAGCTTTCTTT | CASSVQESPGGTEAFF
TRBD1 | - | TRBJ2-7 | TRBV27 | TGTGCCAGCAGTTTCCCAGGGGGCTACGAGCAGTACTTC | CASSFPGGYEQYF
TRBD2 | - | TRBJ2-1 | TRBV12-5 | TGTGCTAGTGGCTCGCTTGGCGGGAGGGTATCCTACAATGAGCAGTTCTTC | CASGSLGGRVSYNEQFF